The rows below give T cell receptor beta chains drawn from one sample of a study of blood T cell repertoires in COVID-19. The assay was immunoSEQ multiplex PCR, and TCRdb's table has in-frame clones only and misses some. Seen here are 210,000 or so clones, 80% to 90% observed once, and the top ten hold roughly 5%. Specimen: peripheral blood. These receptors all come from a woman aged 70-85 years with active or convalescent COVID-19. Both conserved end residues are part of each CDR3. Each record gives: CDR3 length, V gene, D gene, J gene, clone size, CDR3 DNA, CDR3 protein. A D gene is named only where the DNA matches it firmly. Only some rows state a clone size, as once, few, many or a class for expanded clones.

len: 14
v_gene: TRBV6-5
d_gene: TRBD1
j_gene: TRBJ1-6
abundance: once
CDR3nt: TGTGCCAGCAGTTACCGACAGGGGAATTCACCCCTCCACTTT
CDR3aa: CASSYRQGNSPLHF

len: 13
v_gene: TRBV6-5
d_gene: .
j_gene: TRBJ2-5
abundance: .
CDR3nt: TGTGCCAGCAGCAATACAGGGATGGAGACCCAGTACTTC
CDR3aa: CASSNTGMETQYF

len: 16
v_gene: TRBV7-2
d_gene: TRBD2
j_gene: TRBJ2-2
abundance: once
CDR3nt: TGTGCCAGCAGCTTTGTCGTGAGCGGGAGCTCCGGGGAGCTGTTTTTT
CDR3aa: CASSFVVSGSSGELFF

len: 18
v_gene: TRBV4-2
d_gene: .
j_gene: TRBJ2-6
abundance: .
CDR3nt: TGTGCCAGCAGCCAAGACCGAACTTCCCTCTCTGGGGCCAACGTCCTGACTTTC
CDR3aa: CASSQDRTSLSGANVLTF

len: 13
v_gene: TRBV5-5
d_gene: TRBD2
j_gene: TRBJ2-1
abundance: .
CDR3nt: TGTGCCAGCAGCCCGTGGGAGGGCACTGAGCAGTTCTTC
CDR3aa: CASSPWEGTEQFF

len: 15
v_gene: TRBV5-4
d_gene: .
j_gene: TRBJ2-7
abundance: .
CDR3nt: TGTGCCAGCAGCTTGGCGGACCGGCAGGGCTACGAGCAGTACTTC
CDR3aa: CASSLADRQGYEQYF

len: 15
v_gene: TRBV6-1
d_gene: .
j_gene: TRBJ2-7
abundance: .
CDR3nt: TGTGCCAGCAGTGAAGGTGGAGGGAGCTCCTACGAGCAGTACTTC
CDR3aa: CASSEGGGSSYEQYF

len: 15
v_gene: TRBV28
d_gene: .
j_gene: TRBJ2-7
abundance: once
CDR3nt: TGTGCCAGCACCCCGGAACTAACAGGTCGGTACGAGCAGTACTTC
CDR3aa: CASTPELTGRYEQYF

len: 14
v_gene: TRBV5-5
d_gene: .
j_gene: TRBJ2-3
abundance: once
CDR3nt: TGTGCCAGCAGCTTGAATATCAGGGATGATACGCAGTATTTT
CDR3aa: CASSLNIRDDTQYF

len: 14
v_gene: TRBV9
d_gene: TRBD2
j_gene: TRBJ2-1
abundance: once
CDR3nt: TGTGCCAGCAGCACTCATGGGAGGGACGATGAGCAGTTCTTC
CDR3aa: CASSTHGRDDEQFF

len: 13
v_gene: TRBV29-1
d_gene: .
j_gene: TRBJ1-1
abundance: once
CDR3nt: TGCAGCGTGGCCGGGACACCGAACACTGAAGCTTTCTTT
CDR3aa: CSVAGTPNTEAFF

len: 13
v_gene: TRBV27
d_gene: TRBD1
j_gene: TRBJ1-1
abundance: once
CDR3nt: TGTGCCAGCAGTTTACAGGGGGCCTCTGAAGCTTTCTTT
CDR3aa: CASSLQGASEAFF

len: 15
v_gene: TRBV7-7
d_gene: TRBD2
j_gene: TRBJ2-5
abundance: .
CDR3nt: TGTGCTAGTAGTATGGGACTAGCGGCCCAAGAGACCCAGTACTTC
CDR3aa: CASSMGLAAQETQYF

len: 16
v_gene: TRBV19
d_gene: TRBD2
j_gene: TRBJ2-2
abundance: .
CDR3nt: TGTGCCAGTAGGCCCTTAGCGGGAAAGAACACCGGGGAGCTGTTTTTT
CDR3aa: CASRPLAGKNTGELFF

len: 16
v_gene: TRBV5-1
d_gene: .
j_gene: TRBJ2-1
abundance: .
CDR3nt: TGCGCCAGCAGTTTAGACAGGCCAAGCTCCTACAATGAGCAGTTCTTC
CDR3aa: CASSLDRPSSYNEQFF

len: 12
v_gene: TRBV5-4
d_gene: .
j_gene: TRBJ2-7
abundance: .
CDR3nt: TGTGCCAGCAGCCTAGGACAGTACGAGCAGTACTTC
CDR3aa: CASSLGQYEQYF

len: 11
v_gene: TRBV21-1
d_gene: .
j_gene: TRBJ1-2
abundance: .
CDR3nt: TGTGCCAGCAGCAACAGGTCTGGCTACACCTTC
CDR3aa: CASSNRSGYTF

len: 11
v_gene: TRBV18
d_gene: .
j_gene: TRBJ2-1
abundance: .
CDR3nt: TGTGCCAGCTCCCACGGGGATGAGCAGTTCTTC
CDR3aa: CASSHGDEQFF

len: 13
v_gene: TRBV3-1/TRBV3-2
d_gene: .
j_gene: TRBJ2-7
abundance: once
CDR3nt: TGTGCCAGCAGTACAGGGGGGGGTTACGAGCAGTACTTC
CDR3aa: CASSTGGGYEQYF

len: 12
v_gene: TRBV7-9
d_gene: .
j_gene: TRBJ2-1
abundance: .
CDR3nt: TGTGCCAGCAGCCATGGGACTCGTGAGCAGTTCTTC
CDR3aa: CASSHGTREQFF